The clone carrying this T cell receptor (beta chain) was counted at least ten times. This entry is derived from a study of T cells in Graves' hyperthyroidism and ophthalmopathy. CDR3 length: 14 residues. Germline CDR1 SGHAT, CDR2 FQNNGV. V was cut by 0 bases and J by 6 bases, with 9 bases left in between. RNA transcripts were the template for amplifying TCR beta CDR3 regions. RT-PCR in the first round (using the HTBI primer set) targeted the TCR CDR3. TCRdb passed the multiplex PCR reads through MiXCR, listing each CDR3 protein once. The repertoire holds under 600,000 distinct CDR3 sequences, with about a sixth as singletons.

The sequence derives from a woman in her forties with Graves' ophthalmopathy. The rearrangement uses TRBV11-2 and TRBJ2-1; D is possibly TRBD2 (5 bases). The sample comprised blood. In DNA form, the CDR3 reads TGTGCCAGCAGCTTAGATCCTAGCCTCAATGAGCAGTTCTTC. Residues: CASSLDPSLNEQFF.